The clone carrying this TCR beta chain was found a few times. What it binds is unknown. Trimming cost V 3 bases and J 4 bases; bases outside gene matches: 3. Germline V gives CDR1 GTSNPN, CDR2 SVGIG (reference sequence). The CDR3 has 12 residues. A CD45RO/CCR7/CD25/CD127/CD95/CD27 panel sorted naive, central memory, regulatory and stem cell-like memory CD4+ cells. Sorted populations all had greater than 95% purity. The whole isolated RNA underwent reverse transcription, so sequencing captured expressed TCRB transcripts. The average read count of naive, central memory and regulatory T cell samples was some 3.5 million. Profiling relied on immunoSEQ multiplex PCR, and the TCRdb table lists in-frame clones only, not all of them. Among about 210,000 clones listed, under 13% were seen once. The data belong to a study of beta chain features in type 1 diabetes. Points from the study as a whole: Insertions were fewer and deletions more numerous at VDJ junctions in type 1 diabetes patients.

This receptor was identified in a man between 18 and 35 years old in good health. The chain links TRBV30 to TRBJ2-7; 7 positions match TRBD2. Sequencing was done on a sample of central memory CD4+ T cells from blood. In DNA, the CDR3 is TGTGCCTGGAGAGCGGGGAAGTACGAGCAGTACTTC. Its protein product is CAWRAGKYEQYF.